These 8 T cell receptor beta chains were all obtained from the same sample, sequenced in a study of metastatic and nonmetastatic thyroid tumors. No treatment had been given to any patient before thyroid surgery. TCRdb re-called clones via MiXCR from the PCR reads. Of roughly 75,000 clones in the sample, about an eighth were seen once. Sequencing input: tumor tissue. These receptor sequences come from a female donor with papillary thyroid cancer or a benign thyroid nodule (not recorded which). Some clones in this sample may be carry-over from other donors' samples.

This clone occurred many times. This chain uses TRBV2 with TRBJ1-2; 9 nucleotides align to TRBD1. The CDR3 is 15 amino acids. CDR1 SNHLY and CDR2 FYNNEI come from the germline V gene. The V and J ends lost 6 bases and 4 bases, in that order; junction bases with no gene match: 9. In DNA, the CDR3 is TGTGCCAGCAGGAATACGGGACAGGGAATCTATGGCTACACCTTC. Its translation is CASRNTGQGIYGYTF.

This clone was found a few times. CDR3 DNA sequence: TGCAGTGCAGAATTCCAGACAGGGGGCAAAAACATTCAGTACTTC. Amino acids: CSAEFQTGGKNIQYF. The genes are TRBV20-1 and TRBJ2-4, with TRBD1 matching 9 bases. Germline assignment: CDR1 DFQATT and CDR2 SNEGSKA (reference sequence). The trim removed 6 bases at V and 3 bases at J, leaving 9 bases unmatched. The CDR3 totals 15 residues.

This clone was detected many times. The chain couples TRBV12-3 or TRBV12-4 to TRBJ2-1; D is unresolved. This CDR3 comprises 14 residues. Trimming removed 0 bases from V and 10 bases from J, with 13 bases in between. The CDR3 spells CASSLARRVLEQFF. DNA of the CDR3: TGTGCCAGCAGTTTAGCGCGCCGGGTTTTAGAGCAGTTCTTC.

A few counts support this clone. A much larger clone is a single base away; this may be a read error. The V call is TRBV6-6, the J call TRBJ2-2, with D perhaps being TRBD1 or TRBD2 (5 bases each). V gave up 1 base and J gave up 7 bases, with 13 bases separating them. Germline loops: CDR1 MNHNY, CDR2 SVGAGI (reference sequence). This CDR3 spans 15 amino acids. DNA for the CDR3: TGTGCCAGCAGTTACTTCGAGAGAGGGGACGGGGAGCTGTTTTTT. It yields the protein CASSYFERGDGELFF.

In its sample, this clone was seen a few times. A much bigger clone sits one base away, suggesting this may be a read error. The chain joins TRBV27 to TRBJ2-3, with a possible D match to TRBD2 (5 bases). Germline V gene data show CDR1 as MNHEY and CDR2 as SMNVEV (reference sequence). The CDR3 loop spans 15 amino acids. The V end was cut by 10 bases, the J end by 2 bases, with 19 bases between. The CDR3 DNA is TGTGCCACCCGCGAGGTAACCGGACTCACAGATACGCAGTATTTT. This codes for CATREVTGLTDTQYF.

Ten or more counts support this clone. The chain has TRBV7-6 and TRBJ2-3, with D uncertain. Looked up from germline, CDR1 is SGHVS and CDR2 is FNYEAQ. The CDR3 loop spans 16 amino acids. Trimming removed 1 base from V and 0 bases from J, with 11 bases in between. The CDR3: CASSLESTTSTDTQYF. The CDR3 DNA is TGTGCCAGCAGCTTAGAATCGACAACTAGCACAGATACGCAGTATTTT.

This clone was recorded only once. This chain connects TRBV7-8 to TRBJ1-1; D remains ambiguous. CDR3 length: 13 residues. Looked up from germline, CDR1 is SGHVS and CDR2 is FQNEAQ. V was trimmed by 7 bases and J by 1 base, leaving 10 bases between them. CDR3: CASILDTNTEAFF. CDR3 DNA sequence: TGTGCCAGCATCCTCGACACGAACACTGAAGCTTTCTTT.

In this sample, this clone turned up many times. The genes are TRBV6-1 and TRBJ2-1; TRBD2 might be the D (6 bases). CDR1 and CDR2 from the germline V gene are MNHNS and SASEGT. V lost 6 bases, J lost 4 bases, and 10 bases lay in between. This CDR3 spans 13 amino acids. CDR3 nucleotide sequence: TGTGCCAGCAGGGGGGGACTTTACAATGAGCAGTTCTTC. Amino acids: CASRGGLYNEQFF.